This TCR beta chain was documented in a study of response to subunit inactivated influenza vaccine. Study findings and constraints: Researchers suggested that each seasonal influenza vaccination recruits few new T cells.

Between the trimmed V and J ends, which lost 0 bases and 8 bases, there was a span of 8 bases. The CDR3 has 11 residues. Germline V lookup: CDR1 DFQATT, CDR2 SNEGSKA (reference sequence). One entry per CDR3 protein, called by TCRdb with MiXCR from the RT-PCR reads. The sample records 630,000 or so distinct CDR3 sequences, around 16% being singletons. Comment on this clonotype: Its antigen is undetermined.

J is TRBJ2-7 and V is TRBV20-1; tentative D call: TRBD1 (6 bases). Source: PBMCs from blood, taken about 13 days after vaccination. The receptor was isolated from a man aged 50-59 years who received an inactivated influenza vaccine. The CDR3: CSARETGQQYF. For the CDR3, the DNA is TGCAGTGCTAGAGAGACAGGCCAGCAGTACTTC.